This TCR beta chain was obtained from a study of control samples from healthy donors and cancer patients. Between the trimmed V and J ends, which lost 4 bases and 7 bases, there was a span of 17 bases. CDR1 WSHSY and CDR2 SAAADI come from the germline V gene. CDR3 length: 15 residues. Data came from immunoSEQ multiplex PCR; TCRdb stores just in-frame clones and leaves some out. The sample shows roughly 54,000 clones, around 95% of them seen only once. This receptor was taken from a woman in her 30s in good health. Sequencing was carried out using blood. The J gene is TRBJ2-1, the V gene TRBV10-2, with D possibly being TRBD2 (7 bases). The CDR3 reads CASSVRGGYLNEQFF. Written as DNA, the CDR3 is TGCGCCAGCAGTGTAAGGGGGGGGTATTTGAATGAGCAGTTCTTC.